This TCR beta chain was sequenced in a study of cytomegalovirus exposure and HLA in healthy donors. This CDR3 is 15 amino acids long. V trimming: 7 bases; J trimming: 3 bases; junction bases outside the gene matches: 10. Germline CDR1 SEHNR, CDR2 FQNEAQ (reference sequence). Using immunoSEQ multiplex PCR, the repertoire was profiled, and TCRdb retains in-frame clones only, with some absent. The sample has under 200,000 clones, around nine tenths seen once. This chain uses TRBV7-9 with TRBJ2-3, with 7 nucleotides matching TRBD2. The sample taken for sequencing was PBMCs. The receptor comes from a young man in good health and CMV-seropositive. For the CDR3, the DNA is TGTGCCAGCACCGACGGGGGGATGCGGACAGATACGCAGTATTTT. Residues: CASTDGGMRTDTQYF.